The present T cell receptor (beta chain) was sequenced within a study of quantifying T cell responses using KT2 cells. The overall study: TCR alpha and beta constant-region primers primed reverse transcription of RNA. A predetermined fluorescence threshold ended the second PCR, run as a qPCR.

Known numbers of the T cell clone KT2 were added to PBMC. A single-stranded UMI oligo with SP2 sequence was ligated to cDNA 3' ends. First-round PCR used three to four cycles and beta primers RC1.1 and RC1.2 covering TRBC1 and TRBC2. TCRdb passed the UMI-ligation and nested PCR reads through MiXCR, listing each CDR3 protein once. The sample shows over 55,000 distinct CDR3 sequences, around 12% of them seen only once. The sequenced sample consisted of PBMCs spiked with cells of the T cell clone KT2. This TCR was sampled from a human donor.

CDR3 DNA sequence: TGTGCCACCAGTGATTTAGGGACAGGGTCCTACAATGAGCAGTTCTTC. It specifies CATSDLGTGSYNEQFF. This chain uses TRBV24-1 with TRBJ2-1; 9 bases agree with TRBD1. Per germline, CDR1 KGHDR and CDR2 SFDVKD. The trim removed 1 base at V and 1 base at J, leaving 1 base unmatched. This CDR3 is 16 amino acids long.